This TCR beta chain is drawn from a study of shared clonotypes between healthy human individuals. The naive CD8 subset, CD45RO-negative cells positively selected for CCR7, excluded terminally differentiated effector memory CD45RA+ cells. This table comes from immunoSEQ multiplex PCR, and its TCRdb copy is limited to in-frame clones, with some not included. Seen here are about 1,900,000 clones, 85% to 95% observed once, and the top ten hold more than 0.95%. The V end lost 3 bases, the J end lost 15 bases, and 18 bases lay between the germline ends. The CDR3 has 13 amino acids. Looked up from germline, CDR1 is MNHEY and CDR2 is SMNVEV (reference sequence).

The receptor comes from a young man in good health. The specimen was naive CD8+ T cells sorted from blood. V usage is TRBV27 and J usage is TRBJ2-1; D tentatively reads TRBD1 or TRBD2 (5 bases each). The CDR3 nucleotides are TGTGCCAGCAGTTTGGGGGACGGGTTAAGGAGGTTCTTC. This gives the protein CASSLGDGLRRFF.